The source of this T cell receptor (beta chain) is a study of Graves' ophthalmopathy and Graves' hyperthyroidism (dated by TCRdb to the late 2010s). With respect to the entire study: Peripheral blood was collected at initial diagnosis, prior to any treatment. Once sampling was done, hyperthyroidism patients were given methimazole at a starting dose of 30 mg daily, while ophthalmopathy patients were given high-dose intravenous methylprednisolone. In total, approximately 130 blood samples were TCR-sequenced: 40 to 45 ophthalmopathy, 75 hyperthyroidism and some 17 hyperthyroidism-to-ophthalmopathy patients. The independent validation cohort included approximately 19 hyperthyroidism patients plus 17 patients who later progressed from hyperthyroidism to ophthalmopathy. For training and testing, the 95 to 100 patients in the discovery cohort were randomly divided in a 7:3 ratio. In a handful of hyperthyroidism patients, the T-cell repertoires found in thyroid tissue were compared with those found in blood. The study used TCR beta repertoire signatures to distinguish Graves' ophthalmopathy from Graves' hyperthyroidism and to predict progression to ophthalmopathy. A discovery set of 100 patients (43 ophthalmopathy, under 65 stable hyperthyroidism) was enrolled to explore V-J signatures distinguishing ophthalmopathy from hyperthyroidism. Results the study describes overall, beyond this receptor: Most of the expanded thyroid clonotypes with a frequency above 0.001 were also detected in blood, and it was suggested that the thyroid immune response may be reflected by blood repertoires. In validation, the model predicted ophthalmopathy progression with nearly 71% sensitivity and around 72% specificity; some 13 predicted patients were CT-confirmed with GO in a median of approximately 6.5 months. No statistical method was used to set the sample size in advance, and the investigators knew which group each participant was assigned to. In cross-validation, the 13-signature model distinguished ophthalmopathy from stable hyperthyroidism with nearly 90% sensitivity and over 81% specificity, while in the test set the corresponding values were approximately 80% and 75%.

Ten or more counts support this clonotype. Its binding antigen is unknown. There are no base qualities to consult, and no much larger clone falls within one base. A patient counted as having stable hyperthyroidism if there was no progression to ophthalmopathy within 18 months of follow-up. Patients with hyperthyroidism were aged 18 to 65 years, had been newly diagnosed, and had a disease duration of less than 2 months. Anyone with other autoimmune diseases, uncontrolled infections, pregnancy or lactation was excluded from the study. Clinical symptoms, serum thyroxine, TRAb, thyroid ultrasound and orbital computed tomography were used for diagnosis. PBMCs were isolated from more than 8 ml of fresh peripheral blood by Ficoll-Paque density gradient centrifugation. Total RNA was extracted with Trizol reagent and quality-checked on an Agilent 2100 Bioanalyzer. CDR1 DFQATT and CDR2 SNEGSKA were looked up in the germline V gene (reference sequence). Counted from cysteine to phenylalanine, this CDR3 has 15 amino acids. The read is trimmed to its CDR3 DNA, 45 bases read in frame from base 1. V is shortened by 3 bases, J by 0 bases, and the region joining them spans 12 bases.

TCR beta CDR3 regions were amplified from RNA transcripts for repertoire sequencing. HTBI primers and the Qiagen OneStep RT-PCR kit were used in a first-round RT-PCR, which was followed by a second-round multiplex PCR, size selection and purification. Libraries were sequenced paired-end with 100 bp reads on an Illumina HiSeq2000. Per the original workflow: Reads were processed with SOAPnuke, discarding reads with adapters, uncalled bases, mean Phred below 15, or no exact constant-primer or identifier match. High-quality paired reads were merged with COPE v1.2.5. Clonotypes were defined as unique nucleotide sequences and were aligned to IMGT TRB V, D and J references using MiTCR v1.1. Only V-J combinations with frequency above 0.0001 were analysed, covering approximately 99% of repertoires. A TCR clonal expansion and chaos score per V-J combination was defined as the ratio of F50 clonal expansion to chaos observed in the TCRdist matrix. Features were reduced by Welch's t-statistics and random forest to around 13 V-J combinations, which fed a naive Bayes classifier. The Morisita-Horn index was used to measure how similar the thyroid and blood repertoires were. TCRdb reran the public reads through fastp at Q25 and MiXCR, keeping productive beta chains. Each record represents a unique CDR3 protein, reported with the most common genes and DNA among its rows. TCRdb, not the original authors, processed these V and J calls. This sample has a few hundred thousand distinct CDR3 sequences in its table, and approximately 15% of those were observed once. The ten largest clones take up 5.5% to 7% of the sample.

The sample was peripheral blood. The sequence was obtained from a young woman with stable Graves' hyperthyroidism. Donor details come from another sample of the same person, matched by shared clones. Here the chain combines TRBV20-1 and TRBJ2-4; no D gene is confidently identified. The encoded CDR3 is CSASRQPSAKNIQYF. The DNA sequence is given as TGCAGTGCTAGTAGGCAGCCGTCAGCCAAAAACATTCAGTACTTC.